This TCR beta chain was found in a study of blood T cell repertoires in COVID-19. Study-level information: Sample material is recorded as cDNA or gDNA derived from T cells, B-cell-depleted T cells, or PBMCs.

The study recruited people aged about 18 to 90 years across some 23 US areas. Cohorts were assigned according to the clinical history that participants reported. Assay used: immunoSEQ multiplex PCR; TCRdb lists only in-frame clones, some missing. The sample records roughly 220,000 clones, around 84% being singletons. CDR1 is SEHNR, CDR2 FQNEAQ, per germline (reference sequence). V was cut by 8 bases and J by 0 bases, with 8 bases left in between. The CDR3 spans 12 residues. This TCR was recovered from a man aged 30-40 years with acute COVID-19. V and J are TRBV7-9 and TRBJ2-7; D is possibly TRBD2 (5 bases). Sequencing used PBMCs or T cells enriched from blood (not recorded which). Here the CDR3 DNA reads TGTGCCAGCCAGCGGAGCTCCTACGAGCAGTACTTC. This gives the protein CASQRSSYEQYF.